The rows below give T cell receptor beta chains drawn from one sample of a study of blood T cell repertoires in COVID-19. Repertoires were generated with immunoSEQ multiplex PCR, while TCRdb's copy carries only in-frame clones and drops some. The sample contains some 240,000 clones, roughly nine tenths of which appear only once. The sequencing input was peripheral blood. These receptors all stem from a man between 60 and 75 years old with COVID-19, enrolled during active disease. Both conserved end residues are part of each CDR3. The order of the fields is V gene, CDR3 length, CDR3 protein.

v_call: TRBV5-4
cdr3_length: 16
cdr3_aa: CASSLWTGSTNEKLFF

v_call: TRBV5-1
cdr3_length: 14
cdr3_aa: CASSRLTGSGELFF

v_call: TRBV9
cdr3_length: 14
cdr3_aa: CASSVNSWRDRGFF

v_call: TRBV25-1
cdr3_length: 12
cdr3_aa: CASRRGTDTQYF

v_call: TRBV7-2
cdr3_length: 13
cdr3_aa: CANEVAGSYEQYF

v_call: TRBV18
cdr3_length: 13
cdr3_aa: CASSDRGRTEAFF

v_call: TRBV18
cdr3_length: 14
cdr3_aa: CASSPGTSGYEQYF

v_call: TRBV28
cdr3_length: 15
cdr3_aa: CASSSGQGGNSPLHF

v_call: TRBV7-9
cdr3_length: 15
cdr3_aa: CASSLGTGQYNEQYF

v_call: TRBV7-2
cdr3_length: 15
cdr3_aa: CASSLGGGEVQPQHF

v_call: TRBV6-2/TRBV6-3
cdr3_length: 16
cdr3_aa: CASSKSQGKATTEAFF

v_call: TRBV9
cdr3_length: 15
cdr3_aa: CASSVEDSVNTEAFF

v_call: TRBV6-1
cdr3_length: 15
cdr3_aa: CASSESRQSGNTIYF

v_call: TRBV3-1/TRBV3-2
cdr3_length: 15
cdr3_aa: CASSRGAGLAGELFF

v_call: TRBV6-5
cdr3_length: 15
cdr3_aa: CASIRNTGSRIEAFF

v_call: TRBV9
cdr3_length: 17
cdr3_aa: CASSPELLAGTGYGYTF

v_call: TRBV5-1
cdr3_length: 14
cdr3_aa: CASSPPDRGYGYTF

v_call: TRBV5-1
cdr3_length: 14
cdr3_aa: CASSGADSTDTQYF

v_call: TRBV5-5
cdr3_length: 14
cdr3_aa: CASSTSSGLREQYF

v_call: TRBV11-2
cdr3_length: 11
cdr3_aa: CASSFRFQEFF

v_call: TRBV9
cdr3_length: 13
cdr3_aa: CASSDRRGYGYTF

v_call: TRBV30
cdr3_length: 18
cdr3_aa: CAWITDRPAARSNYGYTF

v_call: TRBV7-9
cdr3_length: 15
cdr3_aa: CASSLGAGGSYEQYF

v_call: TRBV6-2/TRBV6-3
cdr3_length: 17
cdr3_aa: CASSYPRGQGYNSPLHF

v_call: TRBV2
cdr3_length: 14
cdr3_aa: CASSYLQGGEPQHF

v_call: TRBV24-1
cdr3_length: 15
cdr3_aa: CATGGAGANVYEQYF

v_call: TRBV3-1/TRBV3-2
cdr3_length: 14
cdr3_aa: CASTRGSGANVLTF

v_call: TRBV11-2
cdr3_length: 14
cdr3_aa: CASSSLGGNTEAFF

v_call: TRBV27
cdr3_length: 19
cdr3_aa: CASSLSSPLAPKTKNIQYF

v_call: TRBV5-1
cdr3_length: 16
cdr3_aa: CASSFLGLSNTGELFF

v_call: TRBV18
cdr3_length: 16
cdr3_aa: CASSPGLERPGYGYTF

v_call: TRBV9
cdr3_length: 16
cdr3_aa: CASSRTSQGGGNTIYF